This entry describes one T cell receptor beta chain. This sample stems from a study of blood T cell repertoires in COVID-19. Method: immunoSEQ multiplex PCR; TCRdb's copy keeps in-frame clones and lacks some. The profile shows roughly 100,000 clones, roughly 87% of them singletons. The CDR3 is made up of 14 amino acids. Germline CDR1 SGDLS, CDR2 YYNGEE. Trimming pared 4 bases from V and 7 bases from J, leaving 14 bases between. The sample comprised peripheral blood. The receptor was derived from a human donor in a cohort sampled during active COVID-19. This chain connects TRBV9 to TRBJ1-4; D uncertain. The CDR3 bases are TGTGCCAGCAGCAGAGAGGGTGTCCCTGAAAAACTGTTTTTT. It specifies CASSREGVPEKLFF.